This T cell receptor (beta chain) was profiled in a study of T-cell reconstitution after alpha-beta-depleted transplantation in children (TCRdb year 2016). For the study in its entirety: Using TCR repertoire profiling, the study followed T-cell immune reconstitution in a quantitative way in children after TCRalphabeta/CD19-depleted allogeneic hematopoietic cell transplantation.

Receptors were amplified or captured by PCR. Sequencing took place on an Illumina HiSeq 2500. TCR library preparation used molecular barcoding, with unique molecular identifiers applied to normalize quantification of the TCRbeta repertoire. TCRdb cleaned the public reads at Q25 with fastp, built clones with MiXCR and kept in-frame beta chains. CDR3 protein sequences are deduplicated, and each keeps its most common genes and DNA. This sample is represented by about 410,000 distinct CDR3 sequences; around 21% of them were singletons. The ten largest clones take up 3.5% to 4% of the sample. A note on this clonotype: What antigen it recognizes has not been identified. There are no base qualities to consult, and no much larger clone falls within one base.

The CDR3 measures 15 amino acids from cysteine to phenylalanine. Only CDR3 DNA is held: 45 bases, read in frame from base 1. In the germline V gene, CDR1 corresponds to MNHEY and CDR2 to SVGEGT. For this chain, trimming is 7 bases at the V end and 5 bases at the J end, and the number of junction bases without a gene match is 10. This receptor chain uses TRBV6-2 or TRBV6-3 and TRBJ2-5, and 10 junction bases match TRBD2. This TCR came from a human donor who donated a stem cell graft to a child with acute myeloid leukemia. The sequences come from PBMCs from the stem cell graft donor, collected from the stem cell graft. Here the CDR3 is given as CASNNQAGGRETQYF. The DNA sequence follows: TGTGCCAGCAACAATCAAGCGGGAGGGCGCGAGACCCAGTACTTC.